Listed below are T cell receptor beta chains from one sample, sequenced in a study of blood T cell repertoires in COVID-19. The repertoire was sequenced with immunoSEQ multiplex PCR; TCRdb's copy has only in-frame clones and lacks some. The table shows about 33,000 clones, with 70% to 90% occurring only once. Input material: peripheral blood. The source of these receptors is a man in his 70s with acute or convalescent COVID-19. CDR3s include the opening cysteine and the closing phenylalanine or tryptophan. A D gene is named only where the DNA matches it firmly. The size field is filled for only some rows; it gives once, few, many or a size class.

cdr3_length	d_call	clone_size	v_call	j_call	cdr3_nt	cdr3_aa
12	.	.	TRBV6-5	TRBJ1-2	TGTGCCAGCAGAGGGACATTGGGTGGCTACACCTTC	CASRGTLGGYTF
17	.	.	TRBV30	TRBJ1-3	TGTGCCTGGAGTGTACGCGGGGGGCTCGTGTCTGGAAACACCATATATTTT	CAWSVRGGLVSGNTIYF
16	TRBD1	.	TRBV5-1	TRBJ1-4	TGCGCCAGCAGCTTGCTGCCGGAGACAGGGAATGAAAAACTGTTTTTT	CASSLLPETGNEKLFF
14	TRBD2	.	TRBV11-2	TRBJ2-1	TGTGCCAGCAGCCCGCGAAGTAGCGGGGGGGAGCAGTTCTTC	CASSPRSSGGEQFF
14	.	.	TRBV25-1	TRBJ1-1	TGTGCCAGCAGTGACAGGTTCGGTGGCACTGAAGCTTTCTTT	CASSDRFGGTEAFF
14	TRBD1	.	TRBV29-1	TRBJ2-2	TGCAGCGTAGCCGGGACAGGGAACACCGGGGAGCTGTTTTTT	CSVAGTGNTGELFF
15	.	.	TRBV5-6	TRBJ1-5	TGTGCCAGCAGCTGGGGCAGCGGGCACCATCAGCCCCAGCATTTT	CASSWGSGHHQPQHF
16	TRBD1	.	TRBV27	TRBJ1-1	TGTGCCAGCAGTTCAAGGACAGGGGCAAGGTACACTGAAGCTTTCTTT	CASSSRTGARYTEAFF
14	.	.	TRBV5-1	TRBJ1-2	TGCGCCAGCAGCGCGGACAGCCGCTCCTATGGCTACACCTTC	CASSADSRSYGYTF
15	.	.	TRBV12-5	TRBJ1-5	TGTGCTAGTGGTTTGGTCAGGCGGGACGAACAGCCCCAGCATTTT	CASGLVRRDEQPQHF
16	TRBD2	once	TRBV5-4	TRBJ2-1	TGTGCCAGCAGCCGGCTAGCGGGGGTCACCTACAATGAGCAGTTCTTC	CASSRLAGVTYNEQFF
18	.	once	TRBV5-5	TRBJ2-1	TGTGCCAGCAGCTTAGATTCAAAGGTAGGACAGTTGTACAATGAGCAGTTCTTC	CASSLDSKVGQLYNEQFF
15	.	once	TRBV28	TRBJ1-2	TGTGCCAGCACCGGGGATCAGGGGTTTCACTATGGCTACACCTTC	CASTGDQGFHYGYTF
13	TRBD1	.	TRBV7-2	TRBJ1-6	TGTGCCAGCAGCGGGACAGGCAATTCACCCCTCCACTTT	CASSGTGNSPLHF
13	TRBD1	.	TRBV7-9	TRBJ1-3	TGTGCCAGCACAAGGACAGGGTTACGAGCCATATATTTT	CASTRTGLRAIYF
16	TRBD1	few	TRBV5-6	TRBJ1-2	TGTGCCAGCAGCTTGATCGTGGGACAGTATTTCTATGGCTACACCTTC	CASSLIVGQYFYGYTF
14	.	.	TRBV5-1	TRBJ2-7	TGCGCCAGCAGCTTGAGTCAGGGGAACTACGAGCAGTACTTC	CASSLSQGNYEQYF
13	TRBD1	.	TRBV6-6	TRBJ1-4	TGTGCCAGCAGGGGACAGAAAAATGAAAAACTGTTTTTT	CASRGQKNEKLFF
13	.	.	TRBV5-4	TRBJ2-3	TGTGCCAGCAGCTTGCTTTCGGCAGATACGCAGTATTTT	CASSLLSADTQYF
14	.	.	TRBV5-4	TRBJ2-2	TGTGCCAGCAGCTTCAAAGGAGCCACCGGGGAGCTGTTTTTT	CASSFKGATGELFF
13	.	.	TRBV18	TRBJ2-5	TGTGCCAGCTCACCACCCTCCCAAGAGACCCAGTACTTC	CASSPPSQETQYF
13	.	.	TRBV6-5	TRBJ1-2	TGTGCCGCCGTTGGGGGCGCCCACTATGGCTACACCTTC	CAAVGGAHYGYTF
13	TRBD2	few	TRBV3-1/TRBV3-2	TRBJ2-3	TGTGCCAGCAGCCGCGGGGGGCCAGATACGCAGTATTTT	CASSRGGPDTQYF
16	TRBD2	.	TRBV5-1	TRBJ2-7	TGCGCCAGCAGCTTTGTTGCGGGGGGGAGATACTACGAGCAGTACTTC	CASSFVAGGRYYEQYF
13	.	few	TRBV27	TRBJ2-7	TGTGCCAGCAATCGGCAGGGGACCTACGAGCAGTACTTC	CASNRQGTYEQYF
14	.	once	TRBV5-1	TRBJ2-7	TGCGCCAGCAGCTTGGACAGAACCGGCTACGGGCAGTACTTC	CASSLDRTGYGQYF
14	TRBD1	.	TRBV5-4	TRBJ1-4	TGTGCCAGCAGCGGGACAGAAAAAAATGAAAAACTGTTTTTT	CASSGTEKNEKLFF
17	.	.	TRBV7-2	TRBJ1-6	TGTGCCAGCAGCTTAGCTGCCGGGACTCCCTATAATTCACCCCTCCACTTT	CASSLAAGTPYNSPLHF
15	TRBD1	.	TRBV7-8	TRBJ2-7	TGTGCCAGCAGCTTAATGAACAGGGGAATTTACGAGCAGTACTTC	CASSLMNRGIYEQYF
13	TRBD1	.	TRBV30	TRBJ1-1	TGTGCCTGGACGGGACAGATGAACACTGAAGCTTTCTTT	CAWTGQMNTEAFF
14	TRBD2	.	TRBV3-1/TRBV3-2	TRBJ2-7	TGTGCCAGCAGCCAGAGCGGGGAAGCCTACGAGCAGTACTTC	CASSQSGEAYEQYF
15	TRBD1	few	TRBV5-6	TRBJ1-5	TGTGCCAGCAGAAGAGGGGGCGCCGGCAATCAGCCCCAGCATTTT	CASRRGGAGNQPQHF
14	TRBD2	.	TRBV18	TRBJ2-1	TGTGCCAGCTCACCGTTCGGGGGGGAGAATGAGCAGTTCTTC	CASSPFGGENEQFF
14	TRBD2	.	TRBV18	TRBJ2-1	TGTGCCAGCTCATCGGGACTAGCGGTAAATGAGCAGTTCTTC	CASSSGLAVNEQFF